The source of this T cell receptor (beta chain) is a study of identical twins. Whole-study findings and limits: Weaker excess twin sharing was seen among beta out-of-frame sequences. Partly confounded zero-insertion analyses could result from invariant MAIT and iNKT cells.

Via MiXCR, TCRdb re-called the 5' RACE reads, giving one row per CDR3 protein. The sample lists hundreds of thousands of distinct CDR3 sequences; approximately 22% were seen once. The V end lost 6 bases, the J end lost 6 bases, and 16 bases lay between the germline ends. CDR3 size: 14 residues. This clonotype was counted a few times. Its specificity is not known. These data were also filed under a second study, of T cells expressing NK-cell markers.

The V gene is TRBV12-3 or TRBV12-4, the J gene TRBJ2-3, with D possibly TRBD1 on 6 matching bases. The sequence derives from a woman between 18 and 30 years old in good health. Specimen: PBMCs. CDR3 DNA: TGTGCCAGCAGGGGCAGGGGCGGCTCGGATACGCAGTATTTT. It specifies CASRGRGGSDTQYF.